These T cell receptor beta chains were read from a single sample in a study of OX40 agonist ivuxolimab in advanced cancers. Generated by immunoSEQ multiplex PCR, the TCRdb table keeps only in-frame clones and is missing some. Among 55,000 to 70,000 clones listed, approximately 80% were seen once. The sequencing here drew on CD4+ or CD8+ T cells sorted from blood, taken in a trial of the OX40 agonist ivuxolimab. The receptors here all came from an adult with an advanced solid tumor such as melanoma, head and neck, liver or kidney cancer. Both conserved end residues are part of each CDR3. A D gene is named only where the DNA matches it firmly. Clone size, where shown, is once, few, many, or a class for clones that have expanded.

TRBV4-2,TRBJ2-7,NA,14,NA,CASSQETSSYEQYF,TGTGCCAGCAGCCAAGAAACTAGCTCCTACGAGCAGTACTTC
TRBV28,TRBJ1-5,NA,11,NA,CASSINQPQHF,TGTGCCAGCAGCATAAATCAGCCCCAGCATTTT
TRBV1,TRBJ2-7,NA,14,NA,CTSSPRTDSYEQYF,TGCACCAGCAGCCCTCGGACGGACTCCTACGAGCAGTACTTC
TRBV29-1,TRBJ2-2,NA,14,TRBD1,CSVQGQGSPGELFF,TGCAGCGTCCAGGGACAGGGTTCTCCCGGGGAGCTGTTTTTT
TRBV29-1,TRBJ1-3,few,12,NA,CSVVPTGNTIYF,TGCAGCGTTGTCCCAACTGGAAACACCATATATTTT
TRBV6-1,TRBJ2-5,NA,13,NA,CASSALLGETQYF,TGTGCCAGCAGTGCCCTCCTGGGAGAGACCCAGTACTTC
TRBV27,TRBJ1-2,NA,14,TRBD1,CASSLGTGNYGYTF,TGTGCCAGCAGTTTGGGGACAGGGAACTATGGCTACACCTTC
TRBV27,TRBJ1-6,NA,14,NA,CASSGSSYNSPLHF,TGTGCCAGTTCAGGGAGCTCCTATAATTCACCCCTCCACTTT
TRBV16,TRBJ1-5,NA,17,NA,CASSPPGGGHSNQPQHF,TGTGCCAGCAGCCCCCCCGGTGGGGGACATAGCAATCAGCCCCAGCATTTT
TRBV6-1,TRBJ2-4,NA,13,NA,CASSEGGLNIQYF,TGTGCCAGCAGTGAAGGGGGGTTGAACATTCAGTACTTC
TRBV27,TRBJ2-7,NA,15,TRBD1,CASSLYGDRGYEQYF,TGTGCCAGCAGTTTATACGGGGACAGGGGCTACGAGCAGTACTTC
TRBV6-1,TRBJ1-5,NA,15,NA,CASSGGQSLHQPQHF,TGTGCCAGCAGTGGGGGCCAGTCCCTCCATCAGCCCCAGCATTTT
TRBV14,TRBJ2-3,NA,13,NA,CASSSRGTDTQYF,TGTGCCAGCAGCTCCCGCGGGACAGATACGCAGTATTTT
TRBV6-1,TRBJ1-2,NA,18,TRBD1,CASSETPGQFLTNYGYTF,TGTGCCAGCAGTGAAACCCCGGGACAGTTCCTGACTAACTATGGCTACACCTTC
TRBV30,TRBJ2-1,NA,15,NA,CAWSVPPANSDEQFF,TGTGCCTGGAGTGTACCCCCCGCTAATAGTGATGAGCAGTTCTTC
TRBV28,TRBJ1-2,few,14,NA,CASSFPTGGYGYTF,TGTGCCAGCAGTTTCCCCACAGGAGGCTATGGCTACACCTTC
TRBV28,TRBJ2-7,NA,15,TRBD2,CASSSIAGGHYEQYF,TGTGCCAGCAGTTCAATAGCGGGGGGGCACTACGAGCAGTACTTC
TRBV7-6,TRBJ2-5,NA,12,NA,CASSLGPETQYF,TGTGCCAGCAGCTTAGGCCCGGAGACCCAGTACTTC
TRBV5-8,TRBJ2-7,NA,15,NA,CASSLHRTVSYEQYF,TGTGCCAGCAGCTTGCATAGGACAGTCTCCTACGAGCAGTACTTC
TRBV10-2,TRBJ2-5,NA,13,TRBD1,CASTGTGAETQYF,TGCGCCAGCACCGGGACAGGGGCCGAGACCCAGTACTTC
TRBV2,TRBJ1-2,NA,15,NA,CASGQEGGANYGYTF,TGTGCCAGCGGCCAAGAGGGGGGAGCTAACTATGGCTACACCTTC
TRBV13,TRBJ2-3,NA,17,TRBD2,CASSLVGLAGFTDTQYF,TGTGCCAGCAGCTTAGTCGGACTAGCGGGCTTCACAGATACGCAGTATTTT
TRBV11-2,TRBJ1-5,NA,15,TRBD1,CASSQGQGRNQPQHF,TGTGCCAGCAGCCAGGGACAGGGAAGGAATCAGCCCCAGCATTTT
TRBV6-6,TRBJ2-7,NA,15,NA,CASSYSQDRSYEQYF,TGTGCCAGCAGTTACTCGCAGGACAGATCCTACGAGCAGTACTTC
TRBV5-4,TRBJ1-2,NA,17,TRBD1,CASRLETGGSKNYGYTF,TGTGCCAGCCGCCTGGAAACAGGGGGCAGTAAAAACTATGGCTACACCTTC